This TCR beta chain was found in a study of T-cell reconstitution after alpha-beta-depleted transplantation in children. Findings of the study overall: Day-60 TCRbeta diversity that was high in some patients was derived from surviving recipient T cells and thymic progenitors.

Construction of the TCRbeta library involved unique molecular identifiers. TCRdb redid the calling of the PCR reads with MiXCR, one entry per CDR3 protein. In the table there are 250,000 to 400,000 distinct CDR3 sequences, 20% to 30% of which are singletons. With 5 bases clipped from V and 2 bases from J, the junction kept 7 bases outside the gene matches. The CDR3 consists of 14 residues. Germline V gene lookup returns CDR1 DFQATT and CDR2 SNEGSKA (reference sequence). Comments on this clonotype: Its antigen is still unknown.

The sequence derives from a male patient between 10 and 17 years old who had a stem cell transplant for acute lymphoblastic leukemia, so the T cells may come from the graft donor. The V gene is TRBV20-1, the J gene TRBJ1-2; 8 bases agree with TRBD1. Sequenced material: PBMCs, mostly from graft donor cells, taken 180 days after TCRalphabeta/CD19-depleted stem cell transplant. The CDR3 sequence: CSAYKTGENYGYTF. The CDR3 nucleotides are TGCAGTGCTTATAAGACAGGGGAGAACTATGGCTACACCTTC.